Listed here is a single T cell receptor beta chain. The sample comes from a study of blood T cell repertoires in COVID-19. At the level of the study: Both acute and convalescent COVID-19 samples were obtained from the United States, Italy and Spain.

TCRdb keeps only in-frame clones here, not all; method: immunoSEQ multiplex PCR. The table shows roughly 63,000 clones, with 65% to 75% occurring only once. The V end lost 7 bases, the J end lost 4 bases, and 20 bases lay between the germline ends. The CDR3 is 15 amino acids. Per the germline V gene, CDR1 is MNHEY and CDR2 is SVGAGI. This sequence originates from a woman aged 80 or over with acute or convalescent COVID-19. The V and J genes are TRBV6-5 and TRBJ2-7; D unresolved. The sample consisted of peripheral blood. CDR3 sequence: CASTLQAATHYEQYF. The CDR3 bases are TGTGCCAGCACCCTTCAGGCCGCAACCCATTACGAGCAGTACTTC.